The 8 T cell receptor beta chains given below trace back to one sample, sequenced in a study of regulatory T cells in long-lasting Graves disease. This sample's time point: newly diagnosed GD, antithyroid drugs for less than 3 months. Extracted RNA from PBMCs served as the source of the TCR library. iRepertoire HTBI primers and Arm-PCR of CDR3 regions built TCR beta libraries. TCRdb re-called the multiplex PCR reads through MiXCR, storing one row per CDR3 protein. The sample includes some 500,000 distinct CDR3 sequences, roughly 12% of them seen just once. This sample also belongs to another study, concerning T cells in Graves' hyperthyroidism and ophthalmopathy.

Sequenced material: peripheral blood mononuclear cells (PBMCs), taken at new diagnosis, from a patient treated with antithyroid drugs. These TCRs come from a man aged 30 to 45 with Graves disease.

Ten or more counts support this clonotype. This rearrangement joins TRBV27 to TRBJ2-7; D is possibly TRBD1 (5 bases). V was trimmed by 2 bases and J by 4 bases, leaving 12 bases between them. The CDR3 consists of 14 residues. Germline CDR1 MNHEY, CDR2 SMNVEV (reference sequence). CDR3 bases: TGTGCCAGCAGTTTAAGCAGGGTTTTATACGAGCAGTACTTC. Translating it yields CASSLSRVLYEQYF.

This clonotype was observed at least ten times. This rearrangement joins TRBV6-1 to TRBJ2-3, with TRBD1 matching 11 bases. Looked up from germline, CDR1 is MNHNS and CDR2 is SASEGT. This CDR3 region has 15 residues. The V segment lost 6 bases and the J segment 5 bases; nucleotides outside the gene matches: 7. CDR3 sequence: CASRVGQGAIDTQYF. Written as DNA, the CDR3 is TGTGCCAGCAGAGTCGGACAGGGGGCAATAGATACGCAGTATTTT.

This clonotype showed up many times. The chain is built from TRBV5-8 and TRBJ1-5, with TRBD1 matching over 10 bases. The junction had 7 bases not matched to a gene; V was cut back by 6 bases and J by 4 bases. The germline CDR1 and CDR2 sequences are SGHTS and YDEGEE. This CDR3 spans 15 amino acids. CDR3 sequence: CASIPRDRGNQPQHF. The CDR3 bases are TGTGCCAGCATCCCCAGGGACAGGGGTAATCAGCCCCAGCATTTT.

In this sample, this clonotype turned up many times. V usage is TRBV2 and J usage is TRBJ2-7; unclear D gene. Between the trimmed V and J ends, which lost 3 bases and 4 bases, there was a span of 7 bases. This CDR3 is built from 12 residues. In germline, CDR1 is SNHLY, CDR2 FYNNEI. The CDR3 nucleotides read TGTGCCAGCAGTGAGGACCTTTACGAGCAGTACTTC. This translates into CASSEDLYEQYF.

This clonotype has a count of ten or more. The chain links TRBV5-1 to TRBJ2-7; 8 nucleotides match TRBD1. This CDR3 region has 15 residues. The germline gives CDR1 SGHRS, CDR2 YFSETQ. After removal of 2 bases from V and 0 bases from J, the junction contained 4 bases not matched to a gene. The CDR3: CASSFTGGGSYEQYF. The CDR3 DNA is TGCGCCAGCAGCTTTACAGGGGGAGGCTCCTACGAGCAGTACTTC.

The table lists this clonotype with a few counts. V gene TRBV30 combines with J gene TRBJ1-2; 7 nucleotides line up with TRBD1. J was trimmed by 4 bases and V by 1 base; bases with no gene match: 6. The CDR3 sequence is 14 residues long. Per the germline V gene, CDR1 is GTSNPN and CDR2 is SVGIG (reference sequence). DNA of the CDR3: TGTGCCTGGAGTGCAATCCAGGGGGGCTATGGCTACACCTTC. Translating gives CAWSAIQGGYGYTF.

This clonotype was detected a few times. In nucleotides, the CDR3 is TGCGCCAGCAGCCCGGGGACGCGGGACTATGGCTACACCTTC. It is translated as CASSPGTRDYGYTF. This chain connects TRBV4-1 to TRBJ1-2; D is perhaps TRBD1 (5 bases). V was pared by 4 bases and J by 3 bases, with 12 bases between. CDR3 length equals 14 residues. The germline V gene has CDR1 MGHRA and CDR2 YSYEKL.

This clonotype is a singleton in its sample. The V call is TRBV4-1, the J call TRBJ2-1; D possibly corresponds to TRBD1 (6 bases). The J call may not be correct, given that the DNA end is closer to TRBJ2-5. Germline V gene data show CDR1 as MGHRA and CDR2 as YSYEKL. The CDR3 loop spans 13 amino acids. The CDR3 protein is CASSARTEETQYF. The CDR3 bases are TGCGCCAGCAGCGCACGGACAGAAGAGACCCAGTACTTC.